This record covers a single TCR beta chain. Recruited during active infection, patients (from Seattle) were subsequently followed longitudinally. The CDR3 contains 15 residues. Germline CDR1 and CDR2: SGHRS and YFSETQ. V shed 1 base and J shed 2 bases, with 11 bases lying between them. This record belongs to a study of blood T cell repertoires in COVID-19. Turning to the study itself: Samples taken during acute and convalescent COVID-19 were collected in the United States, Italy and Spain.

Data came from immunoSEQ multiplex PCR; TCRdb stores just in-frame clones and leaves some out. There are a few hundred thousand clones in the sample; about 81% occur only once, and less than 6% lies in the top ten. Specimen: peripheral blood. This chain links TRBV5-1 with TRBJ2-3; TRBD1 might be the D (5 bases). The origin of this receptor is a woman between 65 and 79 years old with COVID-19, enrolled during active disease. The CDR3 DNA sequence: TGCGCCAGCAGCTTGAGTCACAGGTTCACAGATACGCAGTATTTT. Translated: CASSLSHRFTDTQYF. Complete variable domain (other parts from reference TRBV5-1 and TRBJ2-3): KAGVTQTPRYLIKTRGQQVTLSCSPISGHRSVSWYQQTPGQGLQFLFEYFSETQRNKGNFPGRFSGRQFSNSRSEMNVSTLELGDSALYLCASSLSHRFTDTQYFGPGTRLTVL.